The entry below describes one T cell receptor (beta chain). Antigen specificity is unknown. The data were taken from a study of human T cells and chemical hapten exposure. Overall study results and limits: After DPC sensitization, TCRs above 1 in 1000 frequency showed no change.

Individual cDNA molecules in this library carried unique molecular identifiers. TCRdb independently ran MiXCR on the 5' RACE reads; one entry per CDR3 protein. The sample lists more than 60,000 distinct CDR3 sequences, more than 15% occurring once. Trimming left V 6 bases short and J 7 bases short, with 13 bases between. CDR3 length: 13 residues. Germline CDR1 and CDR2: MNHEY and SMNVEV (reference sequence). Total RNA was extracted from unfractionated whole blood. The chain couples TRBV27 to TRBJ2-1; no clear D gene. The clonotype was recovered from a female donor in good health. The CDR3, as DNA: TGTGCCAGCAGATGGGTTGTATCAAATGAGCAGTTCTTC. Its protein product is CASRWVVSNEQFF.